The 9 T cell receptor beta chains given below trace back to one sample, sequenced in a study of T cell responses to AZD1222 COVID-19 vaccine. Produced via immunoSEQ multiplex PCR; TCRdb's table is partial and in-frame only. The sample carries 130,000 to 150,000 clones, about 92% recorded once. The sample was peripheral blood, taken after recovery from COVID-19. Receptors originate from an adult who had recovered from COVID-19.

The CDR3 DNA is TGTGCCAGCAGCTTAGGGACTAGTAGGGATACGCAGTATTTT. Its protein product is CASSLGTSRDTQYF. V is TRBV7-3 and J is TRBJ2-3, with 8 bases matching TRBD2. J gave up 6 bases and V 2 bases, and 4 bases lay outside the gene matches. The CDR3 is made up of 14 amino acids. Germline V gene data show CDR1 as SGHTA and CDR2 as FQGTGA.

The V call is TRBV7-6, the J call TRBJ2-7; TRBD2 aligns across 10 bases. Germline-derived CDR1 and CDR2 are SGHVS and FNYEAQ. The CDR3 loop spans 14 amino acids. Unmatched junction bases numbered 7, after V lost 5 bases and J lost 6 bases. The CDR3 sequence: CASSLGLAGVEQYF. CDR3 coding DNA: TGTGCCAGCAGCCTCGGGCTAGCGGGAGTCGAGCAGTACTTC.

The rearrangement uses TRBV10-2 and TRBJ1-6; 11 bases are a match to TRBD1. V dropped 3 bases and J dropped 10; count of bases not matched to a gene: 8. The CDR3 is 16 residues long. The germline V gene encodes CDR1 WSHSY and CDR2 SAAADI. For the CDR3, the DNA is TGCGCCAGCAGTGAAGGACAGGGGGCGCGTTGGTCACCCCTCCACTTT. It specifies CASSEGQGARWSPLHF.

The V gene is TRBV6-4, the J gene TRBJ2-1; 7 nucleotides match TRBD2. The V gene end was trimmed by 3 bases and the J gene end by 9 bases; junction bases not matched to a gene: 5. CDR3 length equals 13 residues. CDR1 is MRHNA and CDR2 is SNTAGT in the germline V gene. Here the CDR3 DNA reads TGTGCCAGCAGTGATTTGTCTAGCGGTGAGCAGTTCTTC. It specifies CASSDLSSGEQFF.

The CDR3 loop reads CASIGRPYEQYF. CDR3 bases: TGTGCCAGCATCGGACGGCCCTACGAGCAGTACTTC. J is TRBJ2-7 and V is TRBV28; D not certain. V lost 7 bases, J lost 2 bases, and 9 bases lay in between. Germline values: CDR1 MDHEN, CDR2 SYDVKM. The CDR3 loop spans 12 amino acids.

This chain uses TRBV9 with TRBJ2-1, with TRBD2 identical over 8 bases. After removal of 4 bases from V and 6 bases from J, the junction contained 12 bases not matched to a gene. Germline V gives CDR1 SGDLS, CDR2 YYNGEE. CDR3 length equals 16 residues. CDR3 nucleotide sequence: TGTGCCAGCAGCACCCAAGGGGGACTAGGTGCCAATGAGCAGTTCTTC. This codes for CASSTQGGLGANEQFF.

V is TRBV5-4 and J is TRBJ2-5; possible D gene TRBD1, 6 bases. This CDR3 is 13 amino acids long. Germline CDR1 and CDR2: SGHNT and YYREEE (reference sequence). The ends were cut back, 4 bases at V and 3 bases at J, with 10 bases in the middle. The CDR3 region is CASSRQDEETQYF. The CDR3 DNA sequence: TGTGCCAGCAGCCGACAGGATGAAGAGACCCAGTACTTC.

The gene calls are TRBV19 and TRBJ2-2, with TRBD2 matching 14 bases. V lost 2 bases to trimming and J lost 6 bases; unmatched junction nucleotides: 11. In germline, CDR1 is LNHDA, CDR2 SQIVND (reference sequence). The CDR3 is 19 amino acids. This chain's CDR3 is CASSIRGLAGVGGAGELFF. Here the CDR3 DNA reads TGTGCCAGTAGTATACGGGGACTAGCGGGAGTAGGGGGCGCCGGGGAGCTGTTTTTT.

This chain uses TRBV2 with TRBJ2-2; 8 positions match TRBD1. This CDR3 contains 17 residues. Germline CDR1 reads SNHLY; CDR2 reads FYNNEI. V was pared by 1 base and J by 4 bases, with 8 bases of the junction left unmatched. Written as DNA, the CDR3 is TGTGCCAGCAGTGAAGGGGCAGGGGGCTTGAGCACCGGGGAGCTGTTTTTT. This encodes CASSEGAGGLSTGELFF.